Below are 27 T cell receptor beta chains sequenced from a single sample in a study of T cells expressing NK-cell markers. TCRdb reprocessed the 5' RACE reads, keeping one entry per CDR3 protein, no DNA. The specimen's table records 500,000 or so distinct CDR3 sequences. The material sequenced was blood T cells: a sorted CD56 or NKG2C T cell subset, CD4+ or CD8+ T cells, or bulk PBMC T cells (not recorded which). These TCRs come from a man aged 18 to 29 in good health.

The chain uses TRBV19 and TRBJ2-1; the TCRdb call, TRBD1, lacks DNA for checking. In germline, CDR1 is LNHDA, CDR2 SQIVND (reference sequence). The CDR3 runs to 14 residues. This CDR3 reads CASSIMSGSGEQFF.

CDR3 residues: CASKPGSSYNEQFF. The chain combines TRBV19 with TRBJ2-1. Germline V gene lookup returns CDR1 LNHDA and CDR2 SQIVND (reference sequence). This CDR3 is built from 14 residues.

V usage is TRBV12-3 or TRBV12-4 and J usage is TRBJ2-5; TCRdb's assignment of TRBD1 cannot be checked, as there is no DNA. This CDR3 is 12 amino acids long. The CDR3: CASGSVGETQYF.

The chain couples TRBV5-1 to TRBJ1-5; checking the TCRdb D call of TRBD1 is not possible without DNA. CDR1 is SGHRS and CDR2 is YFSETQ in the germline V gene. This CDR3 is built from 15 residues. CDR3 region: CASSLEGSLNQPQHF.

This chain's CDR3 is CASSHGQGSYEQYF. The chain employs TRBV4-3 and TRBJ2-7. Germline V gene sequence: CDR1 LGHNA, CDR2 YSLEER. The CDR3 spans 14 residues.

The rearrangement uses TRBV5-6 and TRBJ1-2; TCRdb's D call of TRBD1 is untestable without DNA. This CDR3 is 14 amino acids long. Germline V CDR1 and CDR2: SGHDT, YYEEEE. The CDR3 spells CASSESGGQDGYTF.

V gene TRBV7-8 combines with J gene TRBJ2-1. Germline CDR1 and CDR2: SGHVS and FQNEAQ. The CDR3 sequence is 13 residues long. CDR3 in amino acids: CASSLYQLNEQFF. Using reference TRBV7-8 and TRBJ2-1 for the parts outside the CDR3, the full variable domain is GAGVSQSPRYKVAKRGQDVALRCDPISGHVSLFWYQQALGQGPEFLTYFQNEAQLDKSGLPSDRFFAERPEGSVSTLKIQRTQQEDSAVYLCASSLYQLNEQFFGPGTRLTVL.

CDR3 amino acids: CASSEPPSTDTQYF. V usage is TRBV12-3 or TRBV12-4 and J usage is TRBJ2-3. This CDR3 is built from 14 residues.

V is TRBV10-3 and J is TRBJ2-7; without DNA, the TCRdb call of TRBD2 cannot be checked. The germline gives CDR1 ENHRY, CDR2 SYGVKD. The CDR3 runs to 14 residues. The CDR3 here is CAMTADFNSYEQYF.

The genes are TRBV5-1 and TRBJ2-2; TCRdb selects TRBD2, and the lack of DNA leaves this call unchecked. The length of the CDR3 is 16 residues. Per germline, CDR1 SGHRS and CDR2 YFSETQ. The chain's CDR3 is CASSLSLREYPGELFF.

This chain uses TRBV11-2 with TRBJ2-1. Per germline, CDR1 SGHAT and CDR2 FQNNGV. CDR3 length: 15 amino acids. Here the CDR3 reads CASSLRLAVGNEQFF.

This chain joins TRBV9 and TRBJ2-1; the D call of TRBD1 rests on TCRdb alone, since no DNA is present to check it. Germline-derived CDR1 and CDR2 are SGDLS and YYNGEE. This CDR3 has 16 amino acids. The CDR3 here is CASSVGGWGRGNEQFF. Based on the CDR3 plus reference TRBV9 and TRBJ2-1, the full variable domain is DSGVTQTPKHLITATGQRVTLRCSPRSGDLSVYWYQQSLDQGLQFLIQYYNGEERAKGNILERFSAQQFPDLHSELNLSSLELGDSALYFCASSVGGWGRGNEQFFGPGTRLTVL.

The chain is built from TRBV28 and TRBJ1-2; TCRdb lists TRBD1, though no DNA is available to test this call. The CDR3 has 15 residues. Germline V gene data show CDR1 as MDHEN and CDR2 as SYDVKM. CDR3 region: CASRPRGLREYGYTF.

The genes are TRBV20-1 and TRBJ2-2; TCRdb returns TRBD2, unconfirmable since there is no DNA. The CDR3 spans 15 residues. CDR1 and CDR2 from the germline V gene are DFQATT and SNEGSKA (reference sequence). The CDR3 reads CSARPRGRVWGELFF.

This chain connects TRBV12-3 or TRBV12-4 to TRBJ2-2; TCRdb lists TRBD1, though no DNA is available to test this call. This CDR3 is built from 13 residues. This chain's CDR3 is CASSFRGTGELFF.

CDR3 in amino acids: CSAKGGLAGDSSYNEQFF. The chain carries TRBV20-1 and TRBJ2-1; TCRdb's assignment of TRBD2 cannot be checked, as there is no DNA. This CDR3 contains 18 residues. Germline V gene data show CDR1 as DFQATT and CDR2 as SNEGSKA (reference sequence).

CDR3 residues: CAWGPADSTGELFF. V gene TRBV30 combines with J gene TRBJ2-2; TCRdb lists TRBD2, though no DNA is available to test this call. CDR3 length: 14 residues. Per germline, CDR1 GTSNPN and CDR2 SVGIG (reference sequence).

This chain uses TRBV5-1 with TRBJ2-5; TCRdb's assignment of TRBD1 cannot be checked, as there is no DNA. There are 15 residues in the CDR3. The V gene's germline CDR1 is SGHRS and CDR2 YFSETQ. The CDR3 here is CASSWNRDNQETQYF.

This chain uses TRBV27 with TRBJ1-1; TCRdb outputs TRBD1, but without DNA this stays unchecked. The CDR3 is 14 amino acids. Germline CDR1 and CDR2: MNHEY and SMNVEV (reference sequence). The CDR3 sequence: CASSKPGTLEGAFF.

The V call is TRBV5-1, the J call TRBJ2-6; lacking DNA, the TRBD1 call made by TCRdb goes unchecked. From germline, CDR1 is SGHRS and CDR2 YFSETQ. The CDR3 is 18 amino acids. The CDR3 region is CASSLRQGAFGGANVLTF.

The chain employs TRBV6-5 and TRBJ2-7; TCRdb calls TRBD1, which cannot be checked without DNA. Germline V gene lookup returns CDR1 MNHEY and CDR2 SVGAGI. The CDR3 totals 14 residues. The CDR3: CASSYGQGGYEQYF.

The rearrangement uses TRBV4-3 and TRBJ2-7. Germline-derived CDR1 and CDR2 are LGHNA and YSLEER. The CDR3 loop spans 12 amino acids. The CDR3 spells CASSNRLGEQYF.

The V gene is TRBV28, the J gene TRBJ2-1; the D call from TCRdb, TRBD2, cannot be confirmed without DNA. This CDR3 is built from 15 residues. Germline assignment: CDR1 MDHEN and CDR2 SYDVKM. The CDR3 loop reads CASSRRGGSVVEQFF.

The chain joins TRBV12-3 or TRBV12-4 to TRBJ2-2; TCRdb calls TRBD2, which cannot be checked without DNA. The length of the CDR3 is 15 residues. This CDR3 is CASSLRDANTGELFF.

The chain uses TRBV5-1 and TRBJ2-3. The CDR3 consists of 14 residues. The germline V gene has CDR1 SGHRS and CDR2 YFSETQ. The CDR3 is CASSSPMSADTQYF.

The chain carries TRBV29-1 and TRBJ2-7; TCRdb returns TRBD1, unconfirmable since there is no DNA. Germline CDR1 is SQVTM and CDR2 is ANQGSEA. The CDR3 contains 14 residues. The CDR3 is CSVAGATSSYEQYF.

The V gene is TRBV7-6, the J gene TRBJ2-1. The CDR3 is 14 residues long. The germline V gene has CDR1 SGHVS and CDR2 FNYEAQ. CDR3 sequence: CASSLGVLSNEQFF.